The entry below describes one TCR beta chain. The sample originates from a study of T cell changes during pregnancy in multiple sclerosis. Measured with immunoSEQ multiplex PCR; TCRdb has only the in-frame clones, and not every one. The table includes tens of thousands of clones, 80% to 90% detected once. Between the trimmed V and J ends, which lost 0 bases and 4 bases, there was a span of 15 bases. The germline V gene encodes CDR1 SGHTA and CDR2 FQGNSA. The CDR3 contains 16 residues. The origin of this receptor is a female donor with multiple sclerosis, enrolled in a pregnancy study. The gene calls are TRBV7-2 and TRBJ1-2; D might be TRBD1 (5 bases). The sequenced sample was CD4+ T cells from peripheral blood mononuclear cells, obtained before pregnancy. The CDR3 loop reads CASSLASQGSGYGYTF. In DNA form, the CDR3 reads TGTGCCAGCAGCTTAGCGTCCCAGGGTAGCGGCTATGGCTACACCTTC.